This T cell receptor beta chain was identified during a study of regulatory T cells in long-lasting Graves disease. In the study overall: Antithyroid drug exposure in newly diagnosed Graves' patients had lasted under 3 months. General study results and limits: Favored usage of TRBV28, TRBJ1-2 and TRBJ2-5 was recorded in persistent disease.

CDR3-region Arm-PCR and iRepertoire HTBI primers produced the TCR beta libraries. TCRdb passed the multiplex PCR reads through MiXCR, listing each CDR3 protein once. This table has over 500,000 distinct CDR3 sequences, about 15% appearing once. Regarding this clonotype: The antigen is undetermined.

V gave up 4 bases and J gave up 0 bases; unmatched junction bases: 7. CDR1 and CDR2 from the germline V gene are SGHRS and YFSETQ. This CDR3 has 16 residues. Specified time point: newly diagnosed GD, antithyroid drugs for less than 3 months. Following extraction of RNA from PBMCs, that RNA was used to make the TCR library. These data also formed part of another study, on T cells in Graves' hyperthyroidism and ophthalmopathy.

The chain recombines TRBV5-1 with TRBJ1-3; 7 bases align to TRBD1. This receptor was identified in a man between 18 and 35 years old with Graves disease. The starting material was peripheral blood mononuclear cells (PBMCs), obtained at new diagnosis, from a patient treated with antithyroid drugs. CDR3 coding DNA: TGCGCCAGCAGCGACGGACAGGCGACCTCTGGAAACACCATATATTTT. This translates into CASSDGQATSGNTIYF.